The clone carrying this T cell receptor (beta chain) was recorded once. This sample is drawn from a study of blood T cell repertoires in COVID-19. This table comes from immunoSEQ multiplex PCR, and its TCRdb copy is limited to in-frame clones, with some not included. The profile shows about 210,000 clones, roughly 79% of them singletons. Germline CDR1 reads SGHTA; CDR2 reads FQGNSA. The germline V and J ends were trimmed by 2 bases and 2 bases, with 20 bases remaining between them. The CDR3 sequence is 18 residues long. The origin of this receptor is a woman in her fifties or sixties with acute COVID-19. J is TRBJ2-3 and V is TRBV7-2; possible D gene TRBD2, 7 bases. Sequenced material: PBMCs or T cells enriched from blood (not recorded which). CDR3 region: CASSLRGLAGALTDTQYF. CDR3 sequence (DNA): TGTGCCAGCAGCTTAAGGGGATTGGCGGGGGCGCTCACAGATACGCAGTATTTT.